The 31 T cell receptor beta chains in this list originate from one sample, sequenced in a study of CXCR3-negative and CXCR3-positive naive CD8 T cells. Whole-study results and caveats: The study found more hydrophobic TRB CDR3s in CXCR3-positive naive cells than in CXCR3-negative naive cells.

Preparation of TRB cDNA libraries relied on 5' RACE carrying UMI labels. TCRdb reprocessed the 5' RACE reads, with one entry per CDR3 protein and no DNA. The repertoire table contains more than 100,000 distinct CDR3 sequences. What these receptors recognize is not known. Material: naive CXCR3+ CD8+ T cells from blood. Subset defined: CD45RO-CCR7+CD27+CD95- naive CD8+ T cells expressing CXCR3 (TNR3+). Every receptor here comes from a human donor in good health. Some clones in this sample may be carry-over from other donors' samples.

The chain is built from TRBV3-1 and TRBJ2-6; there is no DNA to check the TCRdb D call of TRBD1. This CDR3 is 18 amino acids long. CDR1 LGHDT and CDR2 YNNKEL come from the germline V gene (reference sequence). CDR3 region: CASSQETGSTSGANVLTF.

This chain links TRBV28 with TRBJ2-3. The CDR3 sequence is 13 residues long. Per the germline V gene, CDR1 is MDHEN and CDR2 is SYDVKM. The CDR3 region is CASRFILTDTQYF.

V is TRBV10-3 and J is TRBJ1-5; TCRdb proposes TRBD1, but this gene call is untestable without DNA. CDR1 is ENHRY and CDR2 is SYGVKD in the germline V gene. CDR3 length: 14 amino acids. This chain's CDR3 is CAISATGGNQPQHF.

The chain carries TRBV7-2 and TRBJ2-1; checking the TCRdb D call of TRBD1 is not possible without DNA. From germline, CDR1 is SGHTA and CDR2 FQGNSA. There are 18 residues in the CDR3. The CDR3 loop is CASSLDSGSPSPYNEQFF.

The chain is built from TRBV21-1 and TRBJ2-1. TRBV21-1 has pseudogene status. CDR3 length: 16 amino acids. The CDR3 region is CASSKYGLSSYNEQFF.

The chain links TRBV19 to TRBJ1-1; TCRdb's assignment of TRBD1 cannot be checked, as there is no DNA. The CDR3 contains 14 residues. The germline V gene has CDR1 LNHDA and CDR2 SQIVND (reference sequence). The CDR3 spells CASSMETVNTEAFF.

The gene calls are TRBV29-1 and TRBJ2-1; absent DNA, TCRdb's TRBD1 call cannot be checked. CDR1 and CDR2 (germline): SQVTM, ANQGSEA. The CDR3 contains 13 residues. The CDR3 is CSVPGQGYLEQFF.

This chain uses TRBV28 with TRBJ2-7. This CDR3 comprises 13 residues. Germline V gene sequence: CDR1 MDHEN, CDR2 SYDVKM. The CDR3 loop reads CASSFFFSYEQYF.

The V call is TRBV27, the J call TRBJ2-7; lacking DNA, the TRBD1 call made by TCRdb goes unchecked. The CDR3 has 15 amino acids. Germline loops: CDR1 MNHEY, CDR2 SMNVEV (reference sequence). The CDR3: CASSLSGLRANEQYF.

The chain carries TRBV20-1 and TRBJ2-7; TCRdb proposes TRBD1, but this gene call is untestable without DNA. The CDR3 spans 15 residues. Looked up from germline, CDR1 is DFQATT and CDR2 is SNEGSKA (reference sequence). CDR3 residues: CSASQVQSPSYEQYF.

V and J are TRBV5-1 and TRBJ1-1. The CDR3 loop spans 15 amino acids. Per the germline V gene, CDR1 is SGHRS and CDR2 is YFSETQ. CDR3 amino acids: CASSLEGNLNTEAFF. Supplemented by reference TRBV5-1 and TRBJ1-1, the full variable domain reads KAGVTQTPRYLIKTRGQQVTLSCSPISGHRSVSWYQQTPGQGLQFLFEYFSETQRNKGNFPGRFSGRQFSNSRSEMNVSTLELGDSALYLCASSLEGNLNTEAFFGQGTRLTVV.

The rearrangement uses TRBV3-1 and TRBJ1-2; TCRdb indicates TRBD1, and absent DNA this call remains unverified. Germline V gives CDR1 LGHDT, CDR2 YNNKEL (reference sequence). The CDR3 has 14 residues. CDR3 sequence reads: CASSPRTGGHGYTF.

V usage is TRBV15 and J usage is TRBJ2-1; TCRdb's D gene call, TRBD1, goes unchecked for lack of DNA. The CDR3 covers 14 residues. Germline V lookup: CDR1 LNHNV, CDR2 YYDKDF (reference sequence). This CDR3 reads CATSPDRGGNEQFF.

The chain is built from TRBV28 and TRBJ2-7; TCRdb outputs TRBD2, but without DNA this stays unchecked. There are 14 residues in the CDR3. Germline loops: CDR1 MDHEN, CDR2 SYDVKM. CDR3 residues: CATLPWRNPPQQYF.

CDR3 region: CAISESNILMGKGTGELFF. The chain combines TRBV10-3 with TRBJ2-2; the TRBD1 assignment by TCRdb is unverifiable without DNA. CDR1 ENHRY and CDR2 SYGVKD come from the germline V gene. The CDR3 sequence is 19 residues long.

V and J are TRBV28 and TRBJ1-5. The CDR3 sequence is 14 residues long. CDR1 and CDR2 (germline): MDHEN, SYDVKM. The chain's CDR3 is CASSYGRSNQPQHF.

The genes are TRBV7-9 and TRBJ1-2; TCRdb calls TRBD1, which cannot be checked without DNA. Germline CDR1 SEHNR, CDR2 FQNEAQ (reference sequence). The CDR3 spans 15 residues. CDR3 residues: CASSPAPGMDYGYTF.

The chain joins TRBV19 to TRBJ1-1; TCRdb picks TRBD1, but there is no DNA to check that call. This CDR3 contains 15 residues. Germline CDR1 is LNHDA and CDR2 is SQIVND (reference sequence). CDR3 amino acids: CASSISSRGRTEAFF.

This chain connects TRBV4-2 to TRBJ2-7. Germline CDR1 and CDR2: LGHNA and YNFKEQ. The CDR3 has 14 amino acids. The CDR3 region is CASSQDGVGYEQYF.

This chain connects TRBV12-3 or TRBV12-4 to TRBJ2-7. The CDR3 runs 12 residues. The CDR3: CASSVTVYEQYF.

V usage is TRBV28 and J usage is TRBJ1-2; TCRdb's D gene call, TRBD1, goes unchecked for lack of DNA. The germline gives CDR1 MDHEN, CDR2 SYDVKM. The CDR3 spans 17 residues. CDR3 region: CASSPLPGGQGGYGYTF.

CDR3: CASSQDATGAVSTEAFF. The chain has TRBV4-3 and TRBJ1-1; TCRdb calls TRBD1, which cannot be checked without DNA. The CDR3 sequence is 17 residues long. Germline CDR1 and CDR2: LGHNA and YSLEER.

The chain carries TRBV4-1 and TRBJ2-4. CDR3 length: 14 amino acids. The germline CDR1 and CDR2 sequences are MGHRA and YSYEKL. The CDR3 here is CASSQEVAKNIQYF.

The V call is TRBV28, the J call TRBJ1-2; TCRdb lists TRBD1, though no DNA is available to test this call. The CDR3 consists of 14 residues. Germline V gives CDR1 MDHEN, CDR2 SYDVKM. CDR3 region: CASRRRGFLHGYTF.

The rearrangement joins TRBV2 to TRBJ2-5. From germline, CDR1 is SNHLY and CDR2 FYNNEI. The CDR3 loop spans 13 amino acids. Here the CDR3 reads CASSPWVQETQYF.

The chain uses TRBV28 and TRBJ1-3; TCRdb designates TRBD1, a call that cannot be tested without DNA. Germline V gene sequence: CDR1 MDHEN, CDR2 SYDVKM. This CDR3 region has 15 residues. The CDR3 is CASSNRDQSGNTIYF.

The J gene is TRBJ2-7, the V gene TRBV27. This CDR3 is 14 amino acids long. Germline V gene lookup returns CDR1 MNHEY and CDR2 SMNVEV (reference sequence). The CDR3 region is CASSFGRGLGEQYF.

V gene TRBV5-1 combines with J gene TRBJ1-1. CDR1 is SGHRS and CDR2 is YFSETQ in the germline V gene. The CDR3 totals 13 residues. CDR3 amino acids: CASSLGGFTEAFF.

The chain is built from TRBV21-1 and TRBJ1-6; absent DNA, TCRdb's TRBD1 call cannot be checked. TRBV21-1 is a pseudogene. CDR3 length: 15 residues. This CDR3 is CASSPRRTGNSPLHF.

The chain carries TRBV20-1 and TRBJ2-1; TCRdb calls TRBD1, which cannot be checked without DNA. CDR1 and CDR2 (germline): DFQATT, SNEGSKA (reference sequence). This CDR3 has 12 amino acids. CDR3 residues: CSARVGASPQFF.

V is TRBV5-1 and J is TRBJ1-1; the D gene TCRdb calls, TRBD1, cannot be checked with no DNA. This CDR3 is 16 amino acids long. Germline CDR1 reads SGHRS; CDR2 reads YFSETQ. The CDR3 loop is CASSLAPTGAGTEAFF.